The next 21 T cell receptor beta chains were all read from a single sample in a study of cytomegalovirus exposure and HLA in healthy donors. The PCR employed 60 Vbeta primers together with 13 Jbeta primers. Data came from immunoSEQ multiplex PCR; TCRdb stores just in-frame clones and leaves some out. The table records roughly 120,000 clones, 80% of them present only once. Specimen: PBMCs. The receptor set was obtained from a man aged 25 to 45 in good health and CMV-seronegative.

The V call is TRBV6-5, the J call TRBJ1-1, with 11 bases lining up with TRBD1. CDR1 and CDR2 (germline): MNHEY, SVGAGI. This CDR3 has 15 amino acids. J lost 4 bases, V lost 0 bases, and 1 base had no gene match. CDR3 coding DNA: TGTGCCAGCAGTTACTCGGGGACAGGGGGCACTGAAGCTTTCTTT. Its translation: CASSYSGTGGTEAFF.

In regard to this clone: An end of the junction does not agree with germline; a read error may underlie this. This chain connects TRBV4-1 to TRBJ1-2; D unclear. The CDR3 loop spans 16 amino acids. Germline assignment: CDR1 MGHRA and CDR2 YSYEKL. CDR3 residues: CASSGWVGQKYYGYPF. CDR3 nucleotide sequence: TGCGCCAGCAGCGGGTGGGTAGGCCAGAAGTACTATGGCTACCCCTTC.

The chain uses TRBV28 and TRBJ2-7; 12 nucleotides match TRBD2. Trimming at V came to 8 bases and at J to 2 bases, leaving 10 bases not matched to a gene. The CDR3 sequence is 16 residues long. Germline V lookup: CDR1 MDHEN, CDR2 SYDVKM. Here the CDR3 reads CASRMTSGSLTYEQYF. The CDR3 DNA is TGTGCCAGCCGAATGACTAGCGGGAGTTTAACCTACGAGCAGTACTTC.

This sequence joins TRBV19 and TRBJ2-6, with 8 bases lining up with TRBD1. The CDR3 length is 17 residues. CDR1 and CDR2 from the germline V gene are LNHDA and SQIVND (reference sequence). The J segment lost 4 bases and the V segment lost 3 bases, leaving 8 bases of the junction unmatched. The CDR3 region is CASSIRTGPSGANVLTF. In DNA form, the CDR3 reads TGTGCCAGTAGTATTCGGACAGGGCCTAGCGGGGCCAACGTCCTGACTTTC.

This clone was picked up one time. The chain employs TRBV7-9 and TRBJ2-3; no firm D call. V lost 3 bases and J lost 1, with 5 bases in between. CDR1 SEHNR and CDR2 FQNEAQ come from the germline V gene (reference sequence). The CDR3 is 13 amino acids. The CDR3 DNA sequence: TGTGCCAGCAGCTTTTTCGGCACAGATACGCAGTATTTT. It specifies CASSFFGTDTQYF.

This clone has only one observation. The rearrangement joins TRBV6-5 to TRBJ2-1; 10 nucleotides line up with TRBD2. The germline gives CDR1 MNHEY, CDR2 SVGAGI. The CDR3 has 15 amino acids. V trimming: 4 bases; J trimming: 5 bases; junction bases outside the gene matches: 5. CDR3 nucleotide sequence: TGTGCCAGCAGTTTTCTAGCGGGGGCCGACAATGAGCAGTTCTTC. Protein product: CASSFLAGADNEQFF.

The chain joins TRBV9 to TRBJ2-2, with 8 bases aligning to TRBD1. The germline V gene encodes CDR1 SGDLS and CDR2 YYNGEE. Trimming cost V 1 base and J 7 bases; bases outside gene matches: 9. This CDR3 is built from 16 residues. Here the CDR3 reads CASSVRTGLRYGELFF. The CDR3 DNA reads TGTGCCAGCAGCGTAAGGACAGGGTTGAGGTACGGGGAGCTGTTTTTT. Variable domain in full (rest from reference TRBV9 and TRBJ2-2): DSGVTQTPKHLITATGQRVTLRCSPRSGDLSVYWYQQSLDQGLQFLIQYYNGEERAKGNILERFSAQQFPDLHSELNLSSLELGDSALYFCASSVRTGLRYGELFFGEGSRLTVL.

The gene calls are TRBV7-6 and TRBJ2-2; 11 bases line up with TRBD2. With V trimmed by 4 bases and J by 4 bases, 2 bases remained unmatched. Germline CDR1 SGHVS, CDR2 FNYEAQ. CDR3 size: 15 residues. The CDR3 loop is CASSYTSGSTGELFF. CDR3 DNA: TGTGCCAGCAGCTACACTAGCGGGAGCACCGGGGAGCTGTTTTTT.

The chain combines TRBV15 with TRBJ2-1, with 13 bases lining up with TRBD2. Germline CDR1 reads LNHNV; CDR2 reads YYDKDF (reference sequence). The CDR3 is made up of 16 amino acids. Unmatched junction bases numbered 4, after V lost 0 bases and J lost 8 bases. CDR3 nucleotide sequence: TGTGCCACCAGCAGAGATGGACTAGCGGGAGTCGATGAGCAGTTCTTC. Translating it yields CATSRDGLAGVDEQFF.

This CDR3 is CANRTTNEQFF. The CDR3, as DNA: TGTGCCAACAGGACTACCAATGAGCAGTTCTTC. The V and J genes are TRBV6-5 and TRBJ2-1; TRBD2 is a possible D gene (6 bases). The CDR3 runs 11 residues. V was shortened by 10 bases and J by 6 bases, with 10 bases between the two germline ends. Germline V lookup: CDR1 MNHEY, CDR2 SVGAGI.

In DNA, the CDR3 is TGTGCCAGCAGCGTAGATAACGGGAGGGCGGGGGAGCAGTACTTC. The encoded protein is CASSVDNGRAGEQYF. The chain recombines TRBV9 with TRBJ2-7; 8 positions agree with TRBD2. V shed 0 bases and J 7 bases; nucleotides not matched to a gene: 9. Germline CDR1 is SGDLS and CDR2 is YYNGEE. The CDR3 spans 15 residues.

The genes are TRBV4-1 and TRBJ2-3, with TRBD2 matching 15 bases. CDR3 length: 19 residues. CDR1 and CDR2 (germline): MGHRA, YSYEKL. Trimming at V came to 0 bases and at J to 7 bases, leaving 11 bases not matched to a gene. The DNA of the CDR3 is TGCGCCAGCAGCCAAGATTCGAAATGGGGGACTAGCGGGAGGAATACGCAGTATTTT. Translating it yields CASSQDSKWGTSGRNTQYF.

V is TRBV7-9 and J is TRBJ2-1, with 13 bases identical to TRBD2. This CDR3 comprises 14 residues. CDR1 and CDR2 from the germline V gene are SEHNR and FQNEAQ (reference sequence). V trimming: 4 bases; J trimming: 9 bases; junction bases outside the gene matches: 3. In DNA form, the CDR3 reads TGTGCCAGCAGCTCGGGACTAGCGGGAACTGAGCAGTTCTTC. Amino acids: CASSSGLAGTEQFF. The full variable domain, in which reference TRBV7-9 and TRBJ2-1 provide the parts outside the CDR3, is DTGVSQNPRHKITKRGQNVTFRCDPISEHNRLYWYRQTLGQGPEFLTYFQNEAQLEKSRLLSDRFSAERPKGSFSTLEIQRTEQGDSAMYLCASSSGLAGTEQFFGPGTRLTVL.

The chain couples TRBV19 to TRBJ1-5; 9 bases match TRBD1. The CDR3 runs 15 residues. Germline-derived CDR1 and CDR2 are LNHDA and SQIVND (reference sequence). V dropped 2 bases and J dropped 3; count of bases not matched to a gene: 2. This chain's CDR3 is CASSITGGFNQPQHF. The CDR3 bases are TGTGCCAGTAGTATAACAGGGGGCTTCAATCAGCCCCAGCATTTT.

This clone was recorded only once. CDR3 sequence reads: CASSVSLAGGPSYNEQFF. CDR3 sequence (DNA): TGTGCCAGCAGTGTGTCACTAGCGGGAGGGCCTTCCTACAATGAGCAGTTCTTC. This rearrangement joins TRBV2 to TRBJ2-1, with 13 positions matching TRBD2. The CDR3 is 18 residues long. V was pared by 4 bases and J by 1 base, with 7 bases of the junction left unmatched. CDR1 and CDR2 (germline): SNHLY, FYNNEI.

The chain is built from TRBV9 and TRBJ1-1; D unresolved. The V and J ends lost 2 bases and 0 bases respectively, with 5 bases between them. The CDR3 has 13 residues. CDR1 SGDLS and CDR2 YYNGEE come from the germline V gene. This CDR3 is CASSVLMNTEAFF. In DNA form, the CDR3 reads TGTGCCAGCAGCGTTCTTATGAACACTGAAGCTTTCTTT.

The table lists this clone with a few counts. The gene calls are TRBV28 and TRBJ1-4, with 7 bases aligning to TRBD1. Looked up from germline, CDR1 is MDHEN and CDR2 is SYDVKM. J gave up 4 bases and V 7 bases, and 6 bases lay outside the gene matches. CDR3 size: 14 residues. The CDR3 bases are TGTGCCAGCATCCCGGACAGGCTTAATGAAAAACTGTTTTTT. Encoded protein: CASIPDRLNEKLFF. The full variable domain, its missing parts supplied by reference TRBV28 and TRBJ1-4, is DVKVTQSSRYLVKRTGEKVFLECVQDMDHENMFWYRQDPGLGLRLIYFSYDVKMKEKGDIPEGYSVSREKKERFSLILESASTNQTSMYLCASIPDRLNEKLFFGSGTQLSVL.

The chain joins TRBV14 to TRBJ2-7; TRBD2 aligns across 15 bases. Germline V gene sequence: CDR1 SGHDN, CDR2 FVKESK. V was pared by 2 bases and J by 3 bases, with 5 bases of the junction left unmatched. The CDR3 loop spans 17 amino acids. This CDR3 is CASSQRRTSGGDYEQYF. The CDR3 nucleotides read TGTGCCAGCAGCCAACGGAGGACTAGCGGGGGGGACTACGAGCAGTACTTC.

This clone was picked up a small number of times. The chain employs TRBV7-8 and TRBJ2-3; D is undetermined. From germline, CDR1 is SGHVS and CDR2 FQNEAQ. The length of the CDR3 is 14 residues. V was shortened by 5 bases and J by 1 base, with 10 bases between the two germline ends. Here the CDR3 DNA reads TGTGCCAGCAGCGCAGGATGGGGCACAGATACGCAGTATTTT. The encoded protein is CASSAGWGTDTQYF.

This chain connects TRBV19 to TRBJ2-2, with no clear D. The CDR3 is 10 residues long. V was shortened by 8 bases and J by 6 bases, with 4 bases between the two germline ends. Germline V gene data show CDR1 as LNHDA and CDR2 as SQIVND (reference sequence). CDR3 region: CASSAGELFF. CDR3 nucleotide sequence: TGTGCCAGTTCCGCCGGGGAGCTGTTTTTT.

Concerning this clone: Germline is not matched at one junction end, which may reflect a read error. The V call is TRBV7-9, the J call TRBJ1-5, with 8 nucleotides matching TRBD1. CDR1 and CDR2 from the germline V gene are SEHNR and FQNEAQ (reference sequence). The CDR3 covers 15 residues. The CDR3 spells CASSLTGASNQPQNF. DNA for the CDR3: TGTGCCAGCAGCTTGACAGGGGCCAGCAATCAGCCCCAGAATTTT.